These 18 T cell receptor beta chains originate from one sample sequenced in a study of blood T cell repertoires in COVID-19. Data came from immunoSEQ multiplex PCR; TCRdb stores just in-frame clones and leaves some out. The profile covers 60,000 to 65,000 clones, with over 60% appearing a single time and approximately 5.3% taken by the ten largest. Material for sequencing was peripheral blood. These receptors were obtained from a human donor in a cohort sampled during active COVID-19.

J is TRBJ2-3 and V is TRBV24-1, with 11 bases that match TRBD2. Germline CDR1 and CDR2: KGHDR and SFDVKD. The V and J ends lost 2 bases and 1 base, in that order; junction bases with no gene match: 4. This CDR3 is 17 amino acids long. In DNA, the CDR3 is TGTGCCACCAGTGATTATGTTAGCGGGGGGGGCACAGATACGCAGTATTTT. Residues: CATSDYVSGGGTDTQYF.

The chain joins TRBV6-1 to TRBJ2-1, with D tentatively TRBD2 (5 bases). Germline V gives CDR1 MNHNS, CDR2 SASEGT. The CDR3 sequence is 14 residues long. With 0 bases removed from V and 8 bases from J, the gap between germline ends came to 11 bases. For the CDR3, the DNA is TGTGCCAGCAGTGAAGCGGTATCCGGGGATGAGCAGTTCTTC. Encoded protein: CASSEAVSGDEQFF.

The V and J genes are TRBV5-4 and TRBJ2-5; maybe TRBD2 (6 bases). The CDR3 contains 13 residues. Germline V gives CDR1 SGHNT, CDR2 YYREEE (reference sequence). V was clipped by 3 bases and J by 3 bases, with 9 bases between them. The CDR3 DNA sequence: TGTGCCAGCAGCTGGGGGACTGAAGAGACCCAGTACTTC. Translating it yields CASSWGTEETQYF.

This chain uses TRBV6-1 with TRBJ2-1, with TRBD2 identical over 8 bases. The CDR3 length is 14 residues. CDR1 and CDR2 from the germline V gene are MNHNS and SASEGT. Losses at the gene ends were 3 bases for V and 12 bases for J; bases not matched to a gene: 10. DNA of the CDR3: TGTGCCAGCAGTGAGCGGACTAGCCTCAGTGCGCAGTTCTTC. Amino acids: CASSERTSLSAQFF.

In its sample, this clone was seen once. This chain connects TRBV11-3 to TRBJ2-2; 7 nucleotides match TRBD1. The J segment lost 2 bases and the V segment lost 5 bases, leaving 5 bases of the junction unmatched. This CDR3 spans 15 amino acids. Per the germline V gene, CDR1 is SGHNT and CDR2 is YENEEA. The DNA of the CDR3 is TGTGCCAGCAGCCACGGGACAGCAAACACCGGGGAGCTGTTTTTT. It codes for CASSHGTANTGELFF.

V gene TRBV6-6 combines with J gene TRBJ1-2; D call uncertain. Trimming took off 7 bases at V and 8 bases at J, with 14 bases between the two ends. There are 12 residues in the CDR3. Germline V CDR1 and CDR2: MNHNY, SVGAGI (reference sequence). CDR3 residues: CASTSGVQGYTF. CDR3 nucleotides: TGTGCCAGCACCAGCGGGGTACAGGGCTACACCTTC.

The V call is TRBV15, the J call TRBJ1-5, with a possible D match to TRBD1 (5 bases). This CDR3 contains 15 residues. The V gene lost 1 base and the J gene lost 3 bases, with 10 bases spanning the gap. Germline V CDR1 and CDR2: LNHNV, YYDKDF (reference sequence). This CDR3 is CATSRGSGDNQPQHF. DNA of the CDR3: TGTGCCACCAGCAGAGGATCGGGGGACAATCAGCCCCAGCATTTT.

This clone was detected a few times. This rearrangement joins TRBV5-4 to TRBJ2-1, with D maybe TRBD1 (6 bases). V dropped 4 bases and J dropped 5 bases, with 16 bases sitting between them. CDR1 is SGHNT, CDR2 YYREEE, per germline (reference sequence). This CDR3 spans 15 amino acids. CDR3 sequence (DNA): TGTGCCAGCAGCCGCACGGAGGCAGGGGACAATGAGCAGTTCTTC. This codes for CASSRTEAGDNEQFF.

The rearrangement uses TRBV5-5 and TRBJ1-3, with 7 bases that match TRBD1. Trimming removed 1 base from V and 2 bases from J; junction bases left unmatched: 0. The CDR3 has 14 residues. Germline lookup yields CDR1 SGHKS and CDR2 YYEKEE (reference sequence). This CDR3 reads CASSLTGAGNTIYF. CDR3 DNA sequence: TGTGCCAGCAGCTTGACAGGGGCTGGAAACACCATATATTTT.

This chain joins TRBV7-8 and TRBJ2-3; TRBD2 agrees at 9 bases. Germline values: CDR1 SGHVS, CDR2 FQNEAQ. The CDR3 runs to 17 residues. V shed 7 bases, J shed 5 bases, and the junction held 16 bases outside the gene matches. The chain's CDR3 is CASTVTARGGLGDTQYF. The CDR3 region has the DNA TGTGCCAGCACGGTCACGGCGCGGGGGGGCCTGGGAGATACGCAGTATTTT.

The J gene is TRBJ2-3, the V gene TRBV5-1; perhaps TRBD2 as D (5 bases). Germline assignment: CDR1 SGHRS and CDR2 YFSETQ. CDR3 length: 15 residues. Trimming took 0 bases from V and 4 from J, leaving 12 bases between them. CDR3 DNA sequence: TGCGCCAGCAGCTTGGGTACCCTCGGGGCAGATACGCAGTATTTT. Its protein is CASSLGTLGADTQYF.

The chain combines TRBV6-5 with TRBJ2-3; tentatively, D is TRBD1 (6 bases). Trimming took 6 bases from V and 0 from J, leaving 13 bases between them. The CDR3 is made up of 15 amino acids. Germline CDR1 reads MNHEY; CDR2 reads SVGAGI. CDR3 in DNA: TGTGCCAGCAGCGTCCGACAGGCCAGCACAGATACGCAGTATTTT. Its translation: CASSVRQASTDTQYF.

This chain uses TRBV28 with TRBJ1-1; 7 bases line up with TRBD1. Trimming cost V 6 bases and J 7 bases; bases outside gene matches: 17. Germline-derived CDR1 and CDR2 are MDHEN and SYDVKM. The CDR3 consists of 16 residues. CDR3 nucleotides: TGTGCCAGCAGCACAATAGTGGGACAGATTCAGTATGAAGCTTTCTTT. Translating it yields CASSTIVGQIQYEAFF.

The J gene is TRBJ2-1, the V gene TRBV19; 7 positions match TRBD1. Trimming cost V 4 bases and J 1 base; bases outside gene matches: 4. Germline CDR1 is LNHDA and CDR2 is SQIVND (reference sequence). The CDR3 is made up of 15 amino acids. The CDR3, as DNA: TGTGCCAGTAGTAAAACGGGACAGTCCTACAATGAGCAGTTCTTC. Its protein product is CASSKTGQSYNEQFF.

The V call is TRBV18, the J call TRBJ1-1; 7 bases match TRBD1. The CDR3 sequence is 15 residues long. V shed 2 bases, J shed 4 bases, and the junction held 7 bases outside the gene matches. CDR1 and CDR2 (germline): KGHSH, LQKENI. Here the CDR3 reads CASSPWTEGATEAFF. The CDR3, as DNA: TGTGCCAGCTCACCATGGACAGAGGGGGCCACTGAAGCTTTCTTT.

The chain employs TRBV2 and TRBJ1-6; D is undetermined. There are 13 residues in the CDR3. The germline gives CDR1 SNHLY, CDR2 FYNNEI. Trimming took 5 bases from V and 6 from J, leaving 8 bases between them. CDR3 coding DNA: TGTGCCAGCAGTCCAGAGGCTAATTCACCCCTCCACTTT. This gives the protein CASSPEANSPLHF.

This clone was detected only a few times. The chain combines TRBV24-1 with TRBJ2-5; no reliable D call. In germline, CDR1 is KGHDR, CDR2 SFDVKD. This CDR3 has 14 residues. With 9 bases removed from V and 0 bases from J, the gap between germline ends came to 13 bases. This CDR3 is CATLELMYQETQYF. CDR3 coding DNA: TGTGCCACCCTCGAGCTAATGTACCAAGAGACCCAGTACTTC.

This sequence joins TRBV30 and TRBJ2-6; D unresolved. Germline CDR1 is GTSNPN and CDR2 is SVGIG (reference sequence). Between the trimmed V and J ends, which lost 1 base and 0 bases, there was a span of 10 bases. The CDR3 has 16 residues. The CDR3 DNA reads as TGTGCCTGGAGTGACATGGCAAGCTCTGGGGCCAACGTCCTGACTTTC. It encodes CAWSDMASSGANVLTF.